This record concerns one TCR beta chain sequence. Its antigen remains unidentified. The record has no base qualities; no much larger clone is one base away. These data come from a study of blood T cells in healthy people across ages (dated by TCRdb to about 2015). Study-wide context: Template switching captured roughly one uniquely barcoded TCR beta cDNA molecule per two T cells in model experiments. To track age-related changes in TCR beta repertoire diversity, the study relied on deep sequencing normalized with unique cDNA molecular identifiers. The donors were split into four age groups: young (average about 15 years), middle-aged (39), aged (62) and long-lived (over 75). Donors of different ages were randomly distributed across sequencing lanes to avoid experimental bias. The study analyzed two additional independent replicas of 1 million unique cDNA reads from the same blood draw for two donors, one aged 18 to 30 and one aged 80 or older.

Library prep was done by 5' RACE. Reads for this sample came from an Illumina HiSeq 2500. The second PCR ran for about 6 to 12 cycles and used a J-beta primer mix along with a sample-barcoded 5' primer. A unique molecular identifier was introduced onto each TCR beta cDNA molecule by a template-switch 5' adaptor carrying 12 random nucleotides. At least 3 million CDR3-containing paired-end reads were obtained from each sample. All of the RNA was converted into first-strand cDNA using the Mint cDNA synthesis kit, with a TRBC-specific oligonucleotide serving as the primer. Following uracil-DNA glycosylase treatment, a first 18-cycle PCR with universal primers M1SS and BC2_uni_R was performed on all cDNA. Under the source paper's analysis protocol: Normalization of each sample was performed by random selection of 1 million high-quality reads, each carrying a distinct molecular identifier. Reads with shared molecular identifiers were discarded instead of being binned into consensus sequences. MiTCR, with a Q25 quality threshold and the strictest error-elimination algorithm, was used for CDR3 identification, clonotype clustering and error correction. A nonparametric unseen species model with Euler transformation was used to estimate lower-bound total TCR beta diversity. TCRdb reanalyzed the raw reads on its own, using fastp at Q25 for trimming and MiXCR for clone calling, and kept in-frame beta chains. Each CDR3 protein gets just one entry, which takes the most common genes and DNA from the rows behind it. The V and J calls follow TCRdb's processing rather than the paper's. The sample yields roughly 1,700,000 distinct CDR3 sequences; roughly 27% were counted once. Clones ranked in the top ten supply 7.7% of the sample.

The paper as a whole reports these results and caveats: Because profiling used bulk unsorted PBMCs, naive and antigen-experienced compartments could not be compared conclusively. Because donor CMV infection status was unknown, age-related changes in expanded clonotypes were potentially confounded. Observed TCR beta diversity per million T cells fell roughly linearly with age, and a significant reduction was already apparent by age roughly 40. A strong correlation was found between observed TCR beta diversity and the percentage of naive T cells measured by flow cytometry. The long-lived group showed more naive CD4+ T cells, fewer expanded clones and increased TCR diversity than the aged group, suggesting age selection. Estimates of total diversity based on one million sequenced T cells were regarded as lower bounds and as underestimates.

The donors were 40 or so Caucasian individuals from Russia, aged roughly 6 to 100 years, who were systemically healthy. Each donor gave ten milliliters of peripheral blood, drawn into EDTA-treated Vacutainer tubes. Ficoll-Paque density-gradient centrifugation was used to isolate PBMCs, with at least 6 million obtained per sample. Trizol reagent was used to extract total RNA from the PBMCs, yielding at least 6 micrograms per sample. The percentages of naive CD45RAhigh/CD27high T cells were determined by flow cytometry on a PBMC aliquot from every donor. The germline V gene (reference sequence) provides CDR1 DFQATT and CDR2 SNEGSKA. At the junction V is shortened by 5 bases and J by 7 bases, with 12 bases in between. From its cysteine to its phenylalanine, the CDR3 spans 12 amino acids. The entry retains the CDR3 DNA only, 36 bases that are in frame from base 1.

The material sequenced was blood. The chain was built from TRBV20-1 and TRBJ2-4; the D gene is not confidently resolved. The TCR sequence derives from a woman in her twenties or thirties in good health. The CDR3 here reads CSAGGKSNIQYF. The nucleotides read TGCAGTGCTGGTGGGAAGTCGAACATTCAGTACTTC.